These 18 T cell receptor beta chains share one sample of origin, sequenced in a study of long-term antiretroviral therapy in people with HIV. The authors ran the immunoSEQ assay, v3.0, at survey level. Profiled with immunoSEQ multiplex PCR; TCRdb holds only in-frame clones, not every one. The sample contains approximately 21,000 clones, 88% of which appear only once. Specimen: unsorted PBMCs, collected 2.3 years after starting antiretroviral therapy. The receptors stem from a man aged 60-69 years with HIV.

The rearrangement links TRBV5-6 to TRBJ2-3, with TRBD1 matching 8 bases. The germline V gene has CDR1 SGHDT and CDR2 YYEEEE. V shed 0 bases, J shed 3 bases, and the junction held 6 bases outside the gene matches. This CDR3 contains 16 residues. The chain's CDR3 is CASSLGPGGTTDTQYF. In DNA form, the CDR3 reads TGTGCCAGCAGCTTGGGTCCAGGGGGCACGACAGATACGCAGTATTTT. The full variable domain, in which reference TRBV5-6 and TRBJ2-3 provide the parts outside the CDR3, is DAGVTQSPTHLIKTRGQQVTLRCSPKSGHDTVSWYQQALGQGPQFIFQYYEEEERQRGNFPDRFSGHQFPNYSSELNVNALLLGDSALYLCASSLGPGGTTDTQYFGPGTRLTVL.

The V and J genes are TRBV5-1 and TRBJ1-1; 7 bases are a match to TRBD1. Trimming removed 0 bases from V and 5 bases from J; junction bases left unmatched: 10. The CDR3 sequence is 16 residues long. Germline CDR1 is SGHRS and CDR2 is YFSETQ. CDR3: CASSLANGGGRTEAFF. DNA of the CDR3: TGCGCCAGCAGCTTGGCTAACGGAGGGGGCAGAACTGAAGCTTTCTTT.

V gene TRBV15 combines with J gene TRBJ2-7, with D perhaps given as TRBD1 or TRBD2 (6 bases each). From germline, CDR1 is LNHNV and CDR2 YYDKDF (reference sequence). This CDR3 has 16 residues. V shed 6 bases and J shed 6 bases, with 24 bases lying between them. The CDR3 spells CATRREWTDIQLEQYF. DNA of the CDR3: TGTGCCACCAGACGGGAGTGGACAGACATACAGCTCGAGCAGTACTTC.

This chain joins TRBV5-6 and TRBJ1-5, with D hard to call. CDR1 and CDR2 (germline): SGHDT, YYEEEE. The CDR3 covers 18 residues. The ends were cut back, 4 bases at V and 4 bases at J, with 24 bases in the middle. CDR3 bases: TGTGCCAGCAGCCGATCTTTTCCGACTCCGACCCTAAATCAGCCCCAGCATTTT. Encoded protein: CASSRSFPTPTLNQPQHF.

CDR3 residues: CASSEQANTGELFF. For the CDR3, the DNA is TGTGCCAGCAGTGAACAGGCCAACACCGGGGAGCTGTTTTTT. The chain carries TRBV6-4 and TRBJ2-2, with D possibly being TRBD1 (5 bases). The CDR3 sequence is 14 residues long. With 3 bases removed from V and 2 bases from J, the gap between germline ends came to 7 bases. CDR1 and CDR2 (germline): MRHNA, SNTAGT.

The rearrangement joins TRBV7-6 to TRBJ1-2; the D gene is possibly TRBD1 (5 bases). Germline assignment: CDR1 SGHVS and CDR2 FNYEAQ. Trimming shortened V by 7 bases and J by 4 bases, and 19 bases separated the two germline ends. The CDR3 spans 15 residues. CDR3: CASNKLLGAIYGYTF. DNA for the CDR3: TGTGCCAGCAACAAACTCCTAGGGGCGATCTATGGCTACACCTTC. Full variable domain (outside the CDR3, taken from reference TRBV7-6 and TRBJ1-2): GAGVSQSPRYKVTKRGQDVALRCDPISGHVSLYWYRQALGQGPEFLTYFNYEAQQDKSGLPNDRFSAERPEGSISTLTIQRTEQRDSAMYRCASNKLLGAIYGYTFGSGTRLTVV.

The chain combines TRBV6-5 with TRBJ2-5; 7 bases match TRBD1. The CDR3 sequence is 15 residues long. Per germline, CDR1 MNHEY and CDR2 SVGAGI. V dropped 4 bases and J dropped 1; count of bases not matched to a gene: 6. As DNA, the CDR3 is TGTGCCAGCAGTTTCCGGGACAGTTCCCAAGAGACCCAGTACTTC. It specifies CASSFRDSSQETQYF.

J is TRBJ2-1 and V is TRBV29-1; D gene uncertain. The CDR3 spans 14 residues. Germline CDR1 SQVTM, CDR2 ANQGSEA. With 4 bases removed from V and 2 bases from J, the gap between germline ends came to 12 bases. CDR3 amino acids: CSVVSSRTYNEQFF. CDR3 DNA sequence: TGCAGCGTTGTATCCTCACGCACCTACAATGAGCAGTTCTTC.

V is TRBV10-3 and J is TRBJ2-1; 14 nucleotides agree with TRBD2. V lost 6 bases, J lost 0 bases, and 1 base stayed unmatched. CDR3 length: 16 residues. CDR1 is ENHRY, CDR2 SYGVKD, per germline. CDR3 region: CAIRGTSGSSYNEQFF. The CDR3 nucleotides are TGTGCCATCAGGGGGACTAGCGGGAGCTCCTACAATGAGCAGTTCTTC.

V is TRBV5-6 and J is TRBJ2-3; D is possibly TRBD2 (5 bases). From germline, CDR1 is SGHDT and CDR2 YYEEEE. V lost 0 bases, J lost 0 bases, and 8 bases lay in between. There are 15 residues in the CDR3. CDR3 DNA sequence: TGTGCCAGCAGCTTGGGAGCGGTAAGCACAGATACGCAGTATTTT. Translated, it gives CASSLGAVSTDTQYF.

The chain carries TRBV18 and TRBJ1-6, with 7 bases identical to TRBD1. The CDR3 runs 15 residues. After removal of 5 bases from V and 9 bases from J, the junction contained 10 bases not matched to a gene. CDR1 KGHSH and CDR2 LQKENI come from the germline V gene. CDR3 sequence (DNA): TGTGCCAGCTCATCCCAGACAGGGTACGGTTCACCCCTCCACTTT. Translation gives CASSSQTGYGSPLHF.

The genes are TRBV7-9 and TRBJ1-2; TRBD1 matches at 7 bases. CDR1 is SEHNR and CDR2 is FQNEAQ in the germline V gene (reference sequence). The length of the CDR3 is 15 residues. The V gene end was trimmed by 8 bases and the J gene end by 3 bases; junction bases not matched to a gene: 12. This CDR3 is CASGHLGQTYYGYTF. CDR3 bases: TGTGCCAGCGGACACTTGGGACAGACGTACTATGGCTACACCTTC.

This clone was observed once. A junction boundary mismatches the germline segment, possibly from a read error. The chain couples TRBV10-3 to TRBJ1-6; the D gene is possibly TRBD1 (5 bases). Germline V gives CDR1 ENHRY, CDR2 SYGVKD. The CDR3 is 16 residues long. This CDR3 reads CASSYSVGDGASPLHF. CDR3 nucleotide sequence: TGTGCCAGCAGTTATAGTGTAGGGGACGGGGCTTCACCCCTCCACTTT.

The chain combines TRBV27 with TRBJ2-6, with a weak D call TRBD1 (5 bases). The CDR3 contains 17 residues. Germline CDR1 is MNHEY and CDR2 is SMNVEV (reference sequence). The V end lost 1 base, the J end lost 0 bases, and 10 bases lay between the germline ends. The CDR3 nucleotides read TGTGCCAGCAGTTTATATCGGACAACCTCTGGGGCCAACGTCCTGACTTTC. This gives the protein CASSLYRTTSGANVLTF.

This clone was recorded only once. The chain employs TRBV6-5 and TRBJ2-2, with TRBD1 matching 8 bases. CDR1 MNHEY and CDR2 SVGAGI come from the germline V gene. The CDR3 spans 15 residues. V trimming: 0 bases; J trimming: 3 bases; junction bases outside the gene matches: 0. Written as DNA, the CDR3 is TGTGCCAGCAGTTACTCGACAGGGGACACCGGGGAGCTGTTTTTT. Protein product: CASSYSTGDTGELFF.

This clone was counted once. J is TRBJ1-4 and V is TRBV11-2; D is unresolved. Germline V gene data show CDR1 as SGHAT and CDR2 as FQNNGV. This CDR3 contains 15 residues. The V and J ends lost 5 bases and 5 bases respectively, with 15 bases between them. The CDR3 sequence: CASSLSPAENEKLFF. The DNA for the CDR3 is TGTGCCAGCAGCCTTAGCCCGGCGGAAAATGAAAAACTGTTTTTT.

This clone was picked up one time. The rearrangement joins TRBV19 to TRBJ1-1; TRBD1 might be the D (5 bases). The CDR3 sequence is 13 residues long. Germline V gene sequence: CDR1 LNHDA, CDR2 SQIVND (reference sequence). V was pared by 4 bases and J by 3 bases, with 9 bases between. In nucleotides, the CDR3 is TGTGCCAGTAGTAACCGCAGGGACACTGAAGCTTTCTTT. Its translation: CASSNRRDTEAFF.

This chain uses TRBV5-1 with TRBJ1-1; weak D call: TRBD1 (5 bases). This CDR3 has 16 residues. Germline CDR1 reads SGHRS; CDR2 reads YFSETQ. Between the trimmed V and J ends, which lost 0 bases and 0 bases, there was a span of 12 bases. DNA of the CDR3: TGCGCCAGCAGCTTGGTCCCAGGGAGTTTGAACACTGAAGCTTTCTTT. Its translation is CASSLVPGSLNTEAFF.